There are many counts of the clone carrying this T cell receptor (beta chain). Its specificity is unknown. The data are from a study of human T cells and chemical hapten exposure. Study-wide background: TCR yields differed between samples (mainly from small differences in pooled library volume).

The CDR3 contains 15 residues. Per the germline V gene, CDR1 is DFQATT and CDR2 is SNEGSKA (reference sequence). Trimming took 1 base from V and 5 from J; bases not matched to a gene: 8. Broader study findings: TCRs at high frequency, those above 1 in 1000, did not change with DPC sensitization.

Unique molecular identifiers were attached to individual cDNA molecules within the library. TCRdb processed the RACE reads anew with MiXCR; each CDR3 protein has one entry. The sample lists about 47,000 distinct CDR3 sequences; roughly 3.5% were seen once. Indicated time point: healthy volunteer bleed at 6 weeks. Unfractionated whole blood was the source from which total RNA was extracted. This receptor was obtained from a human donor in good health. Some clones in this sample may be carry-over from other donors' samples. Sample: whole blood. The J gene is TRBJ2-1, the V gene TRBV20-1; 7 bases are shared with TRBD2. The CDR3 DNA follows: TGCAGTGCTAGAGTGCCGGCTAGCGGTAACAATGAGCAGTTCTTC. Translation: CSARVPASGNNEQFF.